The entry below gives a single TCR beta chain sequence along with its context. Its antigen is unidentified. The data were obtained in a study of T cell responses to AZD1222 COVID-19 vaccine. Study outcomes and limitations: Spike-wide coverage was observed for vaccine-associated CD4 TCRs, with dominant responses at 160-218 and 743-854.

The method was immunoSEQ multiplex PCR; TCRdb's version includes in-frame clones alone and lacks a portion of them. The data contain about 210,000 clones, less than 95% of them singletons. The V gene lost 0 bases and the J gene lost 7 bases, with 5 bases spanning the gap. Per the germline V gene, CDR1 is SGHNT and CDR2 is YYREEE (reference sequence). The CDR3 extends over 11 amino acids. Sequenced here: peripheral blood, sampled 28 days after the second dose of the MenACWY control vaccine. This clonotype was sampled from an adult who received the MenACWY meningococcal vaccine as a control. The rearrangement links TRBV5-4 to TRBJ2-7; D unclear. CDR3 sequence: CASSLGTEQYF. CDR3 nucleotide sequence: TGTGCCAGCAGCTTGGGAACTGAGCAGTACTTC.